A single sample gave rise to the 11 T cell receptor beta chains below, sequenced in a study of CD8+ T cells in alopecia areata. Extracted RNA was reverse transcribed into cDNA, the sequencing template. Profiled with immunoSEQ multiplex PCR; TCRdb holds only in-frame clones, not every one. The sample lists about 110,000 clones, 59% occurring once. The sequencing sample was made of CD8+ T cells sorted from blood. The receptor source for this set is a human donor in good health.

This sequence joins TRBV2 and TRBJ1-2; perhaps TRBD1 as D (6 bases). CDR1 is SNHLY, CDR2 FYNNEI, per germline. The CDR3 length is 13 residues. Trimming took 1 base from V and 5 from J, leaving 8 bases between them. The chain's CDR3 is CASSEGGQYGYTF. The DNA of the CDR3 is TGTGCCAGCAGTGAAGGCGGACAGTATGGCTACACCTTC.

The chain is built from TRBV6-5 and TRBJ1-1; the D gene is possibly TRBD1 (5 bases). The CDR3 runs to 14 residues. Germline values: CDR1 MNHEY, CDR2 SVGAGI. With 4 bases removed from V and 0 bases from J, the gap between germline ends came to 9 bases. CDR3 region: CASSSPTVNTEAFF. Here the CDR3 DNA reads TGTGCCAGCAGTTCCCCGACAGTGAACACTGAAGCTTTCTTT.

The chain is built from TRBV2 and TRBJ1-1; D unclear. CDR1 and CDR2 (germline): SNHLY, FYNNEI. This CDR3 region has 12 residues. V was trimmed by 6 bases and J by 5 bases, leaving 10 bases between them. CDR3 region: CASRSWGTEAFF. The CDR3 DNA reads TGTGCCAGCAGAAGCTGGGGAACTGAAGCTTTCTTT.

J is TRBJ2-3 and V is TRBV6-5; no clear D gene. The CDR3 extends over 14 amino acids. V gave up 2 bases and J gave up 4 bases, with 10 bases separating them. Germline V gene sequence: CDR1 MNHEY, CDR2 SVGAGI. The CDR3 DNA sequence: TGTGCCAGCAGTTACGAAGGGTTCCCAGATACGCAGTATTTT. This codes for CASSYEGFPDTQYF.

The chain couples TRBV6-6 to TRBJ1-4; perhaps TRBD1 as D (6 bases). The CDR3 totals 14 residues. In germline, CDR1 is MNHNY, CDR2 SVGAGI (reference sequence). Trimming removed 5 bases at V and 2 bases at J, with 9 bases between. CDR3 in amino acids: CASSPGHTNEKLFF. The CDR3 bases are TGTGCCAGCAGTCCGGGACACACTAATGAAAAACTGTTTTTT.

The rearrangement uses TRBV11-2 and TRBJ2-7, with D maybe TRBD2 (5 bases). The V gene's germline CDR1 is SGHAT and CDR2 FQNNGV. Trimming cost V 3 bases and J 0 bases, with 12 bases left between them. CDR3 length: 15 amino acids. CDR3: CASSFPPGSSYEQYF. CDR3 in DNA: TGTGCCAGCAGCTTTCCCCCGGGGAGCTCCTACGAGCAGTACTTC.

CDR3 residues: CASSLWTSGSLEQYF. The CDR3 coding sequence is TGTGCCAGCAGCTTATGGACTAGCGGGTCTCTCGAGCAGTACTTC. V and J are TRBV7-2 and TRBJ2-7, with 11 positions matching TRBD2. The CDR3 length is 15 residues. The V and J ends lost 2 bases and 6 bases, in that order; junction bases with no gene match: 6. Germline V gene sequence: CDR1 SGHTA, CDR2 FQGNSA.

The chain combines TRBV13 with TRBJ1-3; D unresolved. V was cut by 4 bases and J by 0 bases, with 16 bases left in between. The CDR3 is 17 residues long. Per the germline V gene, CDR1 is PRHDT and CDR2 is FYEKMQ (reference sequence). The CDR3 sequence is CASSSNGLGSSGNTIYF. As DNA, the CDR3 is TGTGCCAGCAGCTCAAACGGCTTGGGGAGCTCTGGAAACACCATATATTTT.

V is TRBV29-1 and J is TRBJ2-1; possibly TRBD1 for D (5 bases). This CDR3 contains 14 residues. V lost 4 bases and J 8 bases, leaving 18 bases between the germline ends. Looked up from germline, CDR1 is SQVTM and CDR2 is ANQGSEA. In DNA form, the CDR3 reads TGCAGCGTTGTTTTACAGGTAACTTTGGATGAGCAGTTCTTC. It translates to CSVVLQVTLDEQFF.

This chain's CDR3 is CASGGDRSSYEQYF. DNA of the CDR3: TGTGCCAGCGGGGGGGACAGGAGCTCGTACGAGCAGTACTTC. The chain uses TRBV28 and TRBJ2-7, with D perhaps matching TRBD1 (8 bases). The CDR3 is 14 amino acids. Germline loops: CDR1 MDHEN, CDR2 SYDVKM. The V end lost 8 bases, the J end lost 4 bases, and 18 bases lay between the germline ends.

V and J are TRBV7-9 and TRBJ1-1; D is perhaps TRBD1 (5 bases). The germline gives CDR1 SEHNR, CDR2 FQNEAQ (reference sequence). V dropped 6 bases and J dropped 1 base, with 15 bases sitting between them. This CDR3 spans 15 amino acids. The CDR3 loop reads CASRWGSGRNTEAFF. CDR3 bases: TGTGCCAGCAGGTGGGGGTCAGGACGGAACACTGAAGCTTTCTTT.